This T cell receptor beta chain was recorded in a study of neurological immune-mediated disorders. This clonotype was observed at least ten times. Via MiXCR, TCRdb re-called the 5' RACE reads, giving one row per CDR3 protein. The sample contains roughly 70,000 distinct CDR3 sequences, around 3.9% of which appear only once. Germline V gives CDR1 MGHRA, CDR2 YSYEKL. The CDR3 covers 15 residues. After removal of 3 bases from V and 4 bases from J, the junction contained 7 bases not matched to a gene. This clonotype was obtained from a man younger than 45 with multiple sclerosis. Sequencing was carried out using PBMCs. The genes are TRBV4-1 and TRBJ2-3; 7 bases fit TRBD2. In DNA, the CDR3 is TGCGCCAGCAGCCAGAGCGGGGTGGGCCCAGATACGCAGTATTTT. Amino acid sequence: CASSQSGVGPDTQYF.